This TCR beta chain appears in the sequencing data of a study of cytomegalovirus exposure and HLA in healthy donors. Trimming left V 7 bases short and J 4 bases short, with 8 bases between. Germline values: CDR1 SGHRS, CDR2 YFSETQ. This CDR3 has 11 residues. Primers for the PCR totalled 60 Vbeta and 13 Jbeta. Sequencing was performed with immunoSEQ multiplex PCR; in TCRdb, only in-frame clones are kept and a portion is missing. The table has some 130,000 clones, around 73% seen once. Sequenced material: PBMCs. The clonotype comes from a human donor in good health. The V call is TRBV5-1, the J call TRBJ1-1; D unresolved. CDR3 nucleotide sequence: TGCGCCAGCGTGGAGGCCACTGAAGCTTTCTTT. It specifies CASVEATEAFF.